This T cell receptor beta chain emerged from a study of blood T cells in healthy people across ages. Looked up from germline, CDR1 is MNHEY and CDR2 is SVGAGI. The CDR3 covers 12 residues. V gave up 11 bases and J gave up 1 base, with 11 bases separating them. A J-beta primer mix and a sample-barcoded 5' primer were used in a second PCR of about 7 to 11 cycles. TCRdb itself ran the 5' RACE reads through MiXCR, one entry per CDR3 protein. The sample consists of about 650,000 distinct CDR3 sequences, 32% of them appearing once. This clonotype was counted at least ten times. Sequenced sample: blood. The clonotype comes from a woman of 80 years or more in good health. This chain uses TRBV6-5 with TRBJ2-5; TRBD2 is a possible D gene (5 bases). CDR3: CALGRAQETQYF. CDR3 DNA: TGTGCCCTGGGGAGAGCCCAAGAGACCCAGTACTTC.